This T cell receptor (beta chain) derives from a study of patients and donors after allogeneic stem cell transplantation. Germline CDR1 MNHNS, CDR2 SASEGT. The V gene end was trimmed by 5 bases and the J gene end by 7 bases; junction bases not matched to a gene: 5. CDR3 length: 14 amino acids. This clonotype was detected ten times or more. TCRdb processed the RT-PCR reads anew with MiXCR; each CDR3 protein has one entry. The table records 400,000 to 450,000 distinct CDR3 sequences, roughly 16% of them present only once. This TCR was sampled from a human donor who was either an allogeneic HSCT recipient or a stem cell or donor lymphocyte infusion donor (not recorded which). It is not recorded whose cells these are; they may come from a transplant donor. The chain is built from TRBV6-1 and TRBJ1-4, with TRBD1 matching over 9 bases. Sequenced: blood, either unsorted or a sorted T cell fraction (not recorded which). The CDR3 sequence is CASSNRGRGEKLFF. CDR3 in DNA: TGTGCCAGCAGTAACAGGGGGCGGGGTGAAAAACTGTTTTTT.